Listed below are T cell receptor beta chains from one sample, sequenced in a study of a mutant IDH1 vaccine in newly diagnosed glioma. These TCRs are of unknown antigen specificity. TCRdb's table, derived via immunoSEQ multiplex PCR, lists solely in-frame clones and lacks some. The sample yields fewer than 35,000 clones, around 89% seen once. The material sequenced was PBMCs, taken from a glioma patient whose treatment included an IDH1 peptide vaccine. Receptor source: a man between 35 and 55 years old with glioma. The CDR3 runs from the conserved cysteine through the conserved F or W. D genes are given only for firm matches. Size values are once, few and many counts, or a class for expanded clones, and some rows have none.

D gene,clone size,V gene,CDR3 protein
.,.,TRBV18,CASSPRSDLQETQYF
.,.,TRBV2,CASRGPGYTF
TRBD2,.,TRBV7-2,CASSLQGLAGEEQYF
TRBD1,.,TRBV29-1,CSVGEDRAQPQHF
.,.,TRBV19,CASNPGPVTGELFF
TRBD2,.,TRBV4-1,CASSHGLAGGFAKNIQYF
.,.,TRBV4-2,CASSPQEQFSPLHF
.,.,TRBV11-3,CASSDMTKPYEQYF
TRBD1,once,TRBV13,CASSQGGSVKPQHF
.,.,TRBV27,CASSLIGFANTGELFF
TRBD1,.,TRBV6-6,CASKGQGDNQPQHF
TRBD2,.,TRBV5-1,CASSLRTSGTYEQYF
TRBD1,once,TRBV4-2,CASSQWTTPRDRAEKLFF
.,.,TRBV4-1,CASSQDSGDGYTF
TRBD2,once,TRBV6-5,CASRLLAGASNEQFF
.,.,TRBV7-3,CASSLVPRPTNNEQFF
.,.,TRBV19,CASSISGVSNQPQHF
.,.,TRBV19,CASSKVGGPVNSNQPQHF
TRBD2,.,TRBV5-6,CASSFSSGGADTQYF
.,.,TRBV28,CASSLRRHTLNTGELFF
.,.,TRBV6-1,CASSEQGYEQFF
TRBD1,.,TRBV7-9,CASTRTRGPTEAFF
.,.,TRBV28,CASSVGVYGYTF
TRBD1,.,TRBV5-6,CASSLPTGWETQYF
.,.,TRBV6-6,CASSRSSYEQYF
.,.,TRBV6-6,CASSYRVSSYEQYF
.,.,TRBV6-1,CASSGSGGPKEAFF
.,.,TRBV7-2,CASSLRRDTQYF
TRBD1,.,TRBV19,CASSRDRENSPLHF
.,.,TRBV6-4,CASSDSPGLEGGTDTQYF
.,.,TRBV19,CASSITGVPGELFF
TRBD2,.,TRBV11-1,CASSTLAGGPYEQYF
.,.,TRBV9,CASSGDSNQPQHF
.,.,TRBV4-1,CASSQEEERGNTIYF
TRBD1,.,TRBV4-3,CATRPGTGESNEQFF
.,once,TRBV5-1,CASSLGPMNTEAFF
TRBD1,once,TRBV25-1,CASSARGTGAGNTIYF
.,few,TRBV5-8,CASSPSITGELFF
.,once,TRBV6-5,CASSSDADKNIQYF
.,few,TRBV10-3,CAISELRDTQYF
TRBD1,once,TRBV28,CASSLPRQGGLNSPLHF
.,.,TRBV15,CATSRDPGSGNTIYF
.,.,TRBV7-7,CASSLVWVSGNTIYF
TRBD2,.,TRBV11-3,CASSLGTSGINNEQFF
.,.,TRBV6-5,CASSLGGAWNTEAFF
.,.,TRBV4-2,CASSPLGQPEDYGYTF
.,.,TRBV10-1,CASSASGMNTEAFF
.,.,TRBV4-3,CASSQDLNRVLYF
.,once,TRBV6-5,CASSYARGGQPQHF
.,.,TRBV14,CASSQDLLAKETQYF
.,once,TRBV5-1,CASSLAQGRGGPNEQFF
.,.,TRBV11-2,CASSLLSEGGYTF
.,.,TRBV19,CATMAGSIQYF